This T cell receptor (beta chain) was obtained from a study of T cell clonotyping in hematopoietic cell transplantation. This clone was recorded only once. Antigen: not known. Described time point: recipient sample about 28 days before transplant, after cytoreduction. V lost 11 bases to trimming and J lost 3 bases; unmatched junction nucleotides: 6. The CDR3 is 13 residues long. Germline V CDR1 and CDR2: MDHEN, SYDVKM. General study findings and limits: Pathologically expanded recipient clonotypes increased progressively from day 30 to day 180 as diversity fell.

Profiling relied on immunoSEQ multiplex PCR, and the TCRdb table lists in-frame clones only, not all of them. The table lists some 49,000 clones, around 86% of them singletons. This rearrangement joins TRBV28 to TRBJ1-2; 10 nucleotides line up with TRBD1. The clonotype was recovered from a man in his 60s with biphenotypic leukemia. Some clones in this sample may be carry-over from other donors' samples. Source: peripheral blood mononuclear cells, taken before stem cell transplant. The CDR3 region is CACDRGPHYGYTF. In DNA form, the CDR3 reads TGTGCCTGCGACAGGGGGCCCCACTATGGCTACACCTTC.